The clone carrying this TCR beta chain was observed a few times. Antigen specificity is unknown. This sample is part of a study of CD8 T cells in ankylosing spondylitis. Study-wide results and caveats: Characteristic of ankylosing spondylitis blood, it appeared, was a TCR beta motif comprising roughly 8 highly homologous variants. Significant enrichment of disease-linked clones was reportedly seen in matched ankylosing spondylitis synovial fluid. Clones that were linked to disease were CD8+ and were relatively rare in peripheral blood.

The TCR beta libraries were generated through quantitative 5'-RACE incorporating molecular barcodes. TCRdb re-called the 5' RACE reads through MiXCR, storing one row per CDR3 protein. The profile covers about 450,000 distinct CDR3 sequences, with 25% to 30% appearing a single time and 0.89% taken by the ten largest. The clonotype originates from a male donor with ankylosing spondylitis. Material: blood, either unsorted or a sorted T cell fraction (not recorded which).

As DNA, the CDR3 is TGTGCCACCTCAAAGGGATTCGCCACAACTAATGAAAAACTGTTTTTT. Amino acid sequence: CATSKGFATTNEKLFF. The chain combines TRBV10-3 with TRBJ1-4; D call uncertain. Per germline, CDR1 ENHRY and CDR2 SYGVKD. The CDR3 extends over 16 amino acids. Trimming left V 10 bases short and J 0 bases short, with 18 bases between.